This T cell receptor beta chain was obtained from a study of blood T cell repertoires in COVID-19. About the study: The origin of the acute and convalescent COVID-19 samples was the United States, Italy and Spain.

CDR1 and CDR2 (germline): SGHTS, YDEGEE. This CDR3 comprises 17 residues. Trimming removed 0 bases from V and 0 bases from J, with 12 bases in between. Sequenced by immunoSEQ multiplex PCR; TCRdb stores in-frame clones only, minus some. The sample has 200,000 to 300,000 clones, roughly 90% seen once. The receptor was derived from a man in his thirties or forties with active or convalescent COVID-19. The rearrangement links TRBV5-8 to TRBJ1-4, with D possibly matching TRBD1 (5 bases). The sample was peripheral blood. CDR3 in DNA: TGTGCCAGCAGCTTGGCGGGGGTTGGCGCAACTAATGAAAAACTGTTTTTT. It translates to CASSLAGVGATNEKLFF.